These T cell receptor beta chains were read from a single sample in a study of human T cells and chemical hapten exposure. TCRdb independently ran MiXCR on the RACE reads; one entry per CDR3 protein. The sample holds some 60,000 distinct CDR3 sequences; around 12% are singletons and the top ten take roughly 2.4%. Sequences were derived from whole blood, sampled in connection with sensitization to the hapten diphenylcyclopropenone (DPC). The receptors here all came from a man aged 30 to 39 with alopecia areata. Some clones in this sample may be carry-over from other donors' samples. Each CDR3 is given with its conserved first and last residue. D genes are given only for firm matches. Not every row has a clone size; where given, it reads once, few, many or a size class.

D | J | V | size | CDR3 | DNA
NA | TRBJ1-4 | TRBV6-4 | many | CASSDGGGNEKLFF | TGTGCCAGCAGTGACGGCGGCGGTAATGAAAAACTGTTTTTT
TRBD1 | TRBJ2-3 | TRBV7-9 | many | CASSVQGAGTDTQYF | TGTGCCAGCAGCGTACAGGGGGCTGGGACAGATACGCAGTATTTT
TRBD1 | TRBJ2-5 | TRBV6-2/TRBV6-3 | few | CASSHRGAIQETQYF | TGTGCCAGCAGTCACAGGGGAGCGATCCAAGAGACCCAGTACTTC
TRBD1 | TRBJ1-2 | TRBV7-2 | NA | CASSWKIGTGDYGYTF | TGTGCCAGCAGCTGGAAAATAGGGACAGGGGACTATGGCTACACCTTC
NA | TRBJ2-3 | TRBV7-2 | few | CASSLLSSTDTQYF | TGTGCCAGCAGCTTATTATCTAGCACAGATACGCAGTATTTT
NA | TRBJ1-3 | TRBV7-9 | NA | CASSPSLSENTIYF | TGTGCCAGCAGCCCGAGTCTCTCTGAAAACACCATATATTTT
NA | TRBJ2-1 | TRBV29-1 | many | CSIDPGLYNEQFF | TGCAGCATTGACCCGGGACTTTACAATGAGCAGTTCTTC
NA | TRBJ2-3 | TRBV7-2 | many | CASSLFSSTDTQYF | TGTGCCAGCAGCCTGTTCTCTAGCACAGATACGCAGTATTTT
NA | TRBJ1-5 | TRBV6-2/TRBV6-3 | NA | CASSPSLWGNQPRHF | TGTGCCAGCAGTCCGTCCCTTTGGGGCAATCAGCCCCGGCATTTT
NA | TRBJ1-6 | TRBV10-3 | few | CAISERELSSPLHF | TGTGCCATCAGTGAGAGAGAACTTTCCTCACCCCTCCACTTT
NA | TRBJ2-3 | TRBV5-1 | NA | CASGLSDPSTDTQYF | TGCGCCAGCGGCCTAAGTGACCCAAGCACAGATACGCAGTATTTT
NA | TRBJ2-1 | TRBV11-3 | NA | CASSPDGRTVGSYNEQFF | TGTGCCAGCAGCCCCGACGGACGGACGGTCGGCTCCTACAATGAGCAGTTCTTC
NA | TRBJ1-1 | TRBV20-1 | many | CSAGVSWASEAFF | TGCAGTGCGGGGGTTTCCTGGGCTTCTGAAGCTTTCTTT
TRBD1 | TRBJ1-4 | TRBV18 | few | CASSLTGTGIEKLFF | TGTGCCAGCTCACTCACCGGGACAGGGATTGAAAAACTGTTTTTT
NA | TRBJ1-5 | TRBV7-2 | many | CASSLLNLGQPQHF | TGTGCCAGCAGCCTACTTAATTTAGGTCAGCCCCAGCATTTT
NA | TRBJ2-1 | TRBV4-1 | NA | CASSQGGSVEFF | TGCGCCAGCAGCCAAGGAGGCTCGGTGGAGTTCTTC
NA | TRBJ2-7 | TRBV24-1 | NA | CATSSTGFASYEQYF | TGTGCCACCAGCTCAACAGGGTTCGCTTCCTACGAGCAGTACTTC
NA | TRBJ2-3 | TRBV9 | NA | CASSTRGVHTDTQYF | TGTGCCAGCAGCACAAGGGGGGTACACACAGATACGCAGTATTTT
NA | TRBJ1-1 | TRBV18 | many | CASSPSLADSNTEAFF | TGTGCCAGCTCACCTAGTCTAGCGGACAGTAACACTGAAGCTTTCTTT
NA | TRBJ1-4 | TRBV28 | NA | CASSQEKLFF | TGTGCCAGCAGTCAGGAAAAACTGTTTTTT
TRBD1 | TRBJ1-1 | TRBV30 | many | CALTGTANTEAFF | TGTGCCTTGACCGGGACAGCTAACACTGAAGCTTTCTTT
NA | TRBJ2-5 | TRBV7-9 | few | CASSLGLSKTQYF | TGTGCCAGCAGCTTAGGGCTTAGCAAGACCCAGTACTTC
NA | TRBJ2-2 | TRBV28 | NA | CASSSTGANTGELFF | TGTGCCAGCAGTTCTACAGGAGCGAACACCGGGGAGCTGTTTTTT
NA | TRBJ2-5 | TRBV5-5 | few | CASSFQGYQETQYF | TGTGCCAGCAGCTTTCAGGGGTACCAAGAGACCCAGTACTTC
NA | TRBJ1-2 | TRBV10-3 | once | CAISVDRTYGYTF | TGTGCCATCAGTGTAGACCGTACCTATGGCTACACCTTC
NA | TRBJ2-1 | TRBV7-2 | NA | CASSKQGVGYNEQFF | TGTGCCAGCAGCAAACAGGGAGTGGGTTACAATGAGCAGTTCTTC
NA | TRBJ1-3 | TRBV5-5 | few | CASSPRSGTPSGNTIYF | TGTGCCAGCAGCCCCCGGTCTGGGACCCCCTCTGGAAACACCATATATTTT
NA | TRBJ1-5 | TRBV5-1 | many | CASSLGTGVSNQPQHF | TGCGCCAGCAGCTTGGGCACAGGAGTCAGCAATCAGCCCCAGCATTTT
TRBD1 | TRBJ2-3 | TRBV24-1 | few | CATSDFGDRSPSTDTQYF | TGTGCCACCAGTGATTTCGGGGACAGATCCCCTAGCACAGATACGCAGTATTTT
TRBD2 | TRBJ2-3 | TRBV7-9 | NA | CASIPKTSGADTQYF | TGTGCCAGCATCCCTAAGACTAGCGGGGCGGATACGCAGTATTTT
NA | TRBJ2-3 | TRBV6-6 | many | CASSYESQGSDTQYF | TGTGCCAGCAGTTACGAGAGCCAGGGTTCAGATACGCAGTATTTT
NA | TRBJ1-1 | TRBV20-1 | few | CSARGRIGIDTEAFF | TGCAGTGCTAGAGGCCGGATTGGGATTGACACTGAAGCTTTCTTT
NA | TRBJ1-2 | TRBV29-1 | many | CSVRGGESNYGYTF | TGCAGCGTTCGAGGGGGGGAGAGTAACTATGGCTACACCTTC
NA | TRBJ2-5 | TRBV20-1 | few | CSARVLPQETQYF | TGCAGTGCTAGAGTCCTACCACAAGAGACCCAGTACTTC
NA | TRBJ1-4 | TRBV29-1 | many | CSAVSAGNEKLFF | TGCAGCGCTGTATCCGCGGGAAATGAAAAACTGTTTTTT
NA | TRBJ2-1 | TRBV12-3/TRBV12-4 | few | CASSPTSNEQFF | TGTGCCAGCAGCCCGACTAGCAATGAGCAGTTCTTC
NA | TRBJ1-2 | TRBV6-5 | once | CASSTLTVNYGYTF | TGTGCCAGCAGTACCCTGACAGTTAACTATGGCTACACCTTC
TRBD1 | TRBJ2-7 | TRBV7-6 | NA | CASSLAKDRGYEQYF | TGTGCCAGCAGCTTGGCAAAGGACAGGGGATACGAGCAGTACTTC
NA | TRBJ1-2 | TRBV29-1 | NA | CSVEEGTGYTF | TGCAGCGTTGAAGAGGGGACTGGCTACACCTTC
NA | TRBJ1-3 | TRBV9 | NA | CASSVEPNTRGIYF | TGTGCCAGCAGCGTAGAACCTAATACTAGAGGCATATATTTT
TRBD1 | TRBJ2-2 | TRBV20-1 | many | CSARVAGGTGELFF | TGCAGTGCTAGGGTGGCAGGGGGCACCGGGGAGCTGTTTTTT
NA | TRBJ1-4 | TRBV7-9 | many | CASSPNQNEKLFF | TGTGCCAGCAGCCCAAACCAGAACGAAAAACTGTTTTTT
NA | TRBJ2-5 | TRBV6-5 | few | CASGTGKGGVRGQETQYF | TGTGCCAGCGGAACAGGGAAAGGAGGCGTTAGGGGTCAAGAGACCCAGTACTTC
NA | TRBJ2-4 | TRBV14 | many | CASSQGDRDVFYF | TGTGCCAGCAGCCAGGGGGACCGGGACGTTTTTTACTTC
NA | TRBJ2-7 | TRBV6-5 | many | CASSTSWGVAQQYF | TGTGCCAGCAGTACTAGTTGGGGGGTCGCCCAGCAGTACTTC
NA | TRBJ1-2 | TRBV10-3 | many | CAISESQNYGYTF | TGTGCCATCAGTGAGTCACAAAACTATGGCTACACCTTC
TRBD1 | TRBJ1-1 | TRBV5-1 | few | CASTGQGAEAFF | TGCGCCAGCACAGGACAGGGGGCTGAAGCTTTCTTT